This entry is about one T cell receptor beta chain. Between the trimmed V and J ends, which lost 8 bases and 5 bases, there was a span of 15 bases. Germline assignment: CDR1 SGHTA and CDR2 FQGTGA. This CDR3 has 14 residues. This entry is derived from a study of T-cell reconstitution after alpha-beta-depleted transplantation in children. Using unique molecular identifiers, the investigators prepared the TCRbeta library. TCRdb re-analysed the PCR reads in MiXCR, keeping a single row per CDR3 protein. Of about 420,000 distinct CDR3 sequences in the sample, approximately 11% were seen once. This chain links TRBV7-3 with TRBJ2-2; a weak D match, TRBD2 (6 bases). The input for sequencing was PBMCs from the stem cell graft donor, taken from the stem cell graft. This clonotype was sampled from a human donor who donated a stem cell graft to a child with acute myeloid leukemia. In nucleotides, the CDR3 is TGTGCCAGCGGGCCTTTGGGGGGAACCGGGGAGCTGTTTTTT. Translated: CASGPLGGTGELFF.